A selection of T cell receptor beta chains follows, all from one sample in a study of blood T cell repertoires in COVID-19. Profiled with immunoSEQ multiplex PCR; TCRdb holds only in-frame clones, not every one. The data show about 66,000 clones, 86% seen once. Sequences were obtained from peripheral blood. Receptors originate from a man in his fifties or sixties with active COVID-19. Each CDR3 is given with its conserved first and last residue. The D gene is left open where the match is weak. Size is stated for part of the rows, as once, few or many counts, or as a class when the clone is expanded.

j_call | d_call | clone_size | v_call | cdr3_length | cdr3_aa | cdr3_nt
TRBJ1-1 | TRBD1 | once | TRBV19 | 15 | CASSARDRGSAEAFF | TGTGCCAGTAGTGCCCGGGACAGGGGTTCTGCTGAAGCTTTCTTT
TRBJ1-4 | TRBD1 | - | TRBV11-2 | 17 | CASRMGTGKGWSEKLFF | TGTGCCAGCAGGATGGGGACAGGGAAGGGCTGGTCCGAAAAACTGTTTTTT
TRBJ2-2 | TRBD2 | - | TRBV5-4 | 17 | CASTTGGGPINTGELFF | TGTGCCAGCACCACCGGGGGGGGCCCGATTAACACCGGGGAGCTGTTTTTT
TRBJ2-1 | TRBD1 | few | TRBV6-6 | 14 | CASSYLTGYNEQFF | TGTGCCAGCAGTTATTTGACAGGGTACAATGAGCAGTTCTTC
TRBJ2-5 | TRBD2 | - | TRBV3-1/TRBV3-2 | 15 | CASTGTSGAGETQYF | TGTGCCAGCACCGGGACTAGCGGGGCGGGGGAGACCCAGTACTTC
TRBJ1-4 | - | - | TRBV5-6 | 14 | CASSLTDRREKLFF | TGTGCCAGCAGCTTGACAGATCGTCGGGAAAAACTGTTTTTT
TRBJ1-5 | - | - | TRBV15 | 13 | CATSRDEGQPQHF | TGTGCCACCAGCAGAGATGAGGGTCAGCCCCAGCATTTT
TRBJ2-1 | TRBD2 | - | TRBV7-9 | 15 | CASSPIGSGGAGQFF | TGTGCCAGCAGCCCCATCGGTAGCGGGGGGGCCGGGCAGTTCTTC
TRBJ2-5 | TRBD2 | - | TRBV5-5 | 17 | CASSLLAGGPSQETQYF | TGTGCCAGCAGCTTGCTCGCGGGAGGGCCCTCCCAAGAGACCCAGTACTTC
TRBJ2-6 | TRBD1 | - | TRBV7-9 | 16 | CASRGTGRAGANVLTF | TGTGCCAGCAGAGGGACAGGGAGAGCTGGGGCCAACGTCCTGACTTTC
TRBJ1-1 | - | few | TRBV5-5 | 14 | CASSTGELNTEAFF | TGTGCCAGCAGTACAGGAGAATTGAACACTGAAGCTTTCTTT
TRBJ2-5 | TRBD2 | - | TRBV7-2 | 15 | CASRGGLAGEETQYF | TGTGCCAGCAGAGGGGGACTAGCGGGAGAGGAGACCCAGTACTTC
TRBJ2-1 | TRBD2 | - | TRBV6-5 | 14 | CASSWEGRGNEQFF | TGTGCCAGCAGCTGGGAGGGCCGAGGGAATGAGCAGTTCTTC
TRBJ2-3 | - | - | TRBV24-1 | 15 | CATSVRGISTDTQYF | TGTGCCACCAGTGTGCGCGGGATTAGCACAGATACGCAGTATTTT
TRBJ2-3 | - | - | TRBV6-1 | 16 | CASSEIARTSTDTQYF | TGTGCCAGCAGTGAAATCGCTCGTACTAGCACAGATACGCAGTATTTT
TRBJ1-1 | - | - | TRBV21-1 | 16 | CASSRDPGGLNTEAFF | TGTGCCAGCAGCAGGGACCCAGGGGGCTTGAACACTGAAGCTTTCTTT
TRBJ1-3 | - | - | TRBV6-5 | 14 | CASRAGERGNTIYF | TGTGCCAGCAGAGCAGGGGAAAGAGGAAACACCATATATTTT
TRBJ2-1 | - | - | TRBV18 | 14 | CASSRRDFDNEQFF | TGTGCCAGCTCTCGCCGGGACTTTGACAATGAGCAGTTCTTC
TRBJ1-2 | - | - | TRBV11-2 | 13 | CASSSSSNYGYTF | TGTGCCAGCAGCTCCAGTTCTAACTATGGCTACACCTTC
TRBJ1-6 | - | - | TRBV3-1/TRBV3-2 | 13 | CASSPRVAGALHF | TGTGCCAGCAGCCCAAGGGTAGCCGGGGCCCTCCACTTT
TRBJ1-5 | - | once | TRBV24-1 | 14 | CATSDGRQYQPQHF | TGTGCCACCAGTGACGGGAGACAGTATCAGCCCCAGCATTTT
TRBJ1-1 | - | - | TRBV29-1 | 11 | CSGRGGTEAFF | TGCAGCGGACGAGGAGGGACTGAAGCTTTCTTT
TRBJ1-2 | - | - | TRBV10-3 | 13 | CAISDDGVSGYTF | TGTGCCATCAGTGACGATGGTGTCAGTGGCTACACCTTC
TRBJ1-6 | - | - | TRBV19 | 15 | CASSITGIYNSPLHF | TGTGCCAGTAGTATTACAGGGATTTATAATTCACCCCTCCACTTT
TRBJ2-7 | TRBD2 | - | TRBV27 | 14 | CASDGTSGIYEQYF | TGTGCCAGCGACGGGACTAGCGGAATCTACGAGCAGTACTTC
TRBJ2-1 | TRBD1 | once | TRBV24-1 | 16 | CATSDSIGGLDNEQFF | TGTGCCACCAGTGATTCCATAGGGGGCCTAGACAATGAGCAGTTCTTC
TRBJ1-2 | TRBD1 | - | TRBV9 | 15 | CASSVETGVGYGYTF | TGTGCCAGCAGCGTAGAGACAGGGGTGGGGTATGGCTACACCTTC
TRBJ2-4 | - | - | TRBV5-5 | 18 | CASSLISTGNLAKNIQYF | TGTGCCAGCAGCCTGATCTCCACAGGGAACCTAGCCAAAAACATTCAGTACTTC
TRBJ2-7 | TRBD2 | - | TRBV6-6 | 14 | CASSYLQLAGEQYF | TGTGCCAGCAGTTACCTACAATTAGCGGGGGAGCAGTACTTC
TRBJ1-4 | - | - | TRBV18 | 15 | CASSLGTGLNEKLFF | TGTGCCAGCTCCCTCGGGACGGGACTTAATGAAAAACTGTTTTTT
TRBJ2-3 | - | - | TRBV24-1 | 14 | CPRGGPRQPDTQYF | TGTCCAAGGGGGGGTCCAAGACAACCGGATACGCAGTATTTT
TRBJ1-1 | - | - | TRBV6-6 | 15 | CASSLSGTPYTEAFF | TGTGCCAGCAGTTTATCCGGGACACCTTACACTGAAGCTTTCTTT
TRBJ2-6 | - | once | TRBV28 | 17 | CASTSPGQISGANVLTF | TGTGCCAGCACGTCGCCGGGACAAATTTCTGGGGCCAACGTCCTGACTTTC
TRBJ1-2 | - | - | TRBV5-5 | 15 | CASSLLWEANYGYTF | TGTGCCAGCAGCTTGCTCTGGGAGGCTAACTATGGCTACACCTTC
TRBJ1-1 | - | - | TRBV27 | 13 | CASSSVMNTEAFF | TGTGCCAGCAGTTCCGTTATGAACACTGAAGCTTTCTTT
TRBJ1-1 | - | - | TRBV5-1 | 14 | CASSPGGTFTEAFF | TGCGCCAGCAGTCCCGGGGGAACCTTCACTGAAGCTTTCTTT
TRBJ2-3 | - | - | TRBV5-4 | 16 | CASSLAGSVSTDTQYF | TGTGCCAGCAGCTTGGCGGGTAGCGTGAGCACAGATACGCAGTATTTT
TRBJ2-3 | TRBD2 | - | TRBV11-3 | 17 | CASSFRPSGTSTDTQYF | TGTGCCAGCAGCTTCAGGCCTAGCGGGACTAGCACAGATACGCAGTATTTT
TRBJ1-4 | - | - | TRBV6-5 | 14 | CASNSRGTNEKLFF | TGTGCCAGCAACTCCCGTGGTACTAATGAAAAACTGTTTTTT
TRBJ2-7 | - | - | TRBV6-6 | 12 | CASSYEPYEQYF | TGTGCCAGCAGTTACGAGCCCTACGAGCAGTACTTC